This T cell receptor beta chain was observed in a study of blood T cell repertoires in COVID-19. The CDR3 is 15 amino acids. CDR1 and CDR2 from the germline V gene are KGHDR and SFDVKD. Trimming cost V 3 bases and J 5 bases; bases outside gene matches: 7. Authors' methods: Reference gene primers were amplified, and this amplification served to estimate nucleated cell counts. The data were produced by immunoSEQ multiplex PCR, yet TCRdb's version contains in-frame clones alone and is incomplete. V, J and clone size are taken as reported in that table, and D and trimming were inferred from the DNA itself. This table has 100,000 or so clones, approximately 86% appearing once. This clone was seen just once.

The sequenced material came from peripheral blood. This TCR was sampled from a man in his fifties with active or convalescent COVID-19. The V gene is TRBV24-1, the J gene TRBJ2-5; 8 positions agree with TRBD1. CDR3 in amino acids: CATSDTGQGWETQYF. The CDR3 bases are TGTGCCACCAGTGATACTGGACAGGGTTGGGAGACCCAGTACTTC.